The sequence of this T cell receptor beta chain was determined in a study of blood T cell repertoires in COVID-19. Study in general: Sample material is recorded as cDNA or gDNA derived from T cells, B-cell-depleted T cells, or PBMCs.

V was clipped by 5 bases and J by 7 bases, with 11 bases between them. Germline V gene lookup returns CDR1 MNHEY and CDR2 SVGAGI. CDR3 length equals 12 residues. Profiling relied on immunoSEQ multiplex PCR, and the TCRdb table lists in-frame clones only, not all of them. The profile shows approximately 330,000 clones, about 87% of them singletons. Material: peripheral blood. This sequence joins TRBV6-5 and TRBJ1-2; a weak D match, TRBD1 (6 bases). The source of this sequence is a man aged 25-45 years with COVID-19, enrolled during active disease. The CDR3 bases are TGTGCCAGCAGTCAACAGGGTCGTGGCTACACCTTC. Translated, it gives CASSQQGRGYTF.